The 30 T cell receptor beta chains below were found in one sample sequenced in a study of cytotoxic CD8 clonotypes in ibrutinib-treated CLL. Sequencing was performed with immunoSEQ multiplex PCR; in TCRdb, only in-frame clones are kept and a portion is missing. The table lists around 310,000 clones, about 77% of them singletons, with over 5% in the top ten. The sequencing here drew on PBMCs, taken before ibrutinib treatment. These receptors were collected from a human donor with chronic lymphocytic leukemia.

The CDR3 region has the DNA TGTGCCAGCAGCTTACTAGCGGGAGGGCCATCGGATACGCAGTATTTT. Its translation is CASSLLAGGPSDTQYF. The chain combines TRBV13 with TRBJ2-3, with 12 bases aligning to TRBD2. J gave up 6 bases and V 2 bases, and 6 bases lay outside the gene matches. The CDR3 runs 16 residues. Germline assignment: CDR1 PRHDT and CDR2 FYEKMQ (reference sequence).

The chain employs TRBV5-1 and TRBJ1-5; D uncertain. The CDR3 sequence is 15 residues long. Germline CDR1 reads SGHRS; CDR2 reads YFSETQ. Trimming removed 0 bases at V and 6 bases at J, with 13 bases between. In DNA, the CDR3 is TGCGCCAGCAGCTTGGCCGGGGTGTCAAGTCAGCCCCAGCATTTT. Amino acids: CASSLAGVSSQPQHF.

V usage is TRBV4-3 and J usage is TRBJ2-1, with 9 bases fitting TRBD2. Unmatched junction bases numbered 15, after V lost 0 bases and J lost 0 bases. CDR1 is LGHNA, CDR2 YSLEER, per germline. This CDR3 contains 21 residues. The CDR3 here is CASSQDLTLHLAGSSYNEQFF. The CDR3 coding sequence is TGCGCCAGCAGCCAAGACCTTACTCTTCATCTAGCGGGATCCTCCTACAATGAGCAGTTCTTC.

In its sample, this clone was seen once. V is TRBV11-3 and J is TRBJ2-7; 7 bases fit TRBD1. With V trimmed by 1 base and J by 0 bases, 3 bases remained unmatched. From germline, CDR1 is SGHNT and CDR2 YENEEA. This CDR3 spans 15 amino acids. CDR3 coding DNA: TGTGCCAGCAGCTTAGGGGACAGCACCTCCTACGAGCAGTACTTC. It translates to CASSLGDSTSYEQYF.

The chain joins TRBV10-3 to TRBJ1-4; D not certain. The CDR3 runs to 14 residues. V was cut by 5 bases and J by 0 bases, with 7 bases left in between. Per germline, CDR1 ENHRY and CDR2 SYGVKD. In DNA, the CDR3 is TGTGCCATCAGTCCACGGACAACTAATGAAAAACTGTTTTTT. This encodes CAISPRTTNEKLFF.

The genes are TRBV14 and TRBJ1-1; no clear D gene. The V gene's germline CDR1 is SGHDN and CDR2 FVKESK. Trimming stripped 0 bases from V and 6 bases from J, with 17 bases between. The CDR3 runs to 16 residues. CDR3 loop: CASSQDGFGVDAEAFF. The CDR3 DNA is TGTGCCAGCAGCCAAGATGGTTTCGGGGTAGATGCTGAAGCTTTCTTT.

The chain's CDR3 is CASSPVGGVNSYEQYF. In DNA form, the CDR3 reads TGTGCCAGCAGTCCGGTTGGAGGGGTGAACTCCTACGAGCAGTACTTC. This chain joins TRBV6-6 and TRBJ2-7, with a tentative D call TRBD2 (6 bases). The CDR3 has 16 residues. Germline V gives CDR1 MNHNY, CDR2 SVGAGI (reference sequence). Trimming shortened V by 5 bases and J by 0 bases, and 17 bases separated the two germline ends.

V usage is TRBV11-2 and J usage is TRBJ2-1; a possible D gene is TRBD2 (6 bases). The V gene lost 5 bases and the J gene lost 11 bases, with 13 bases spanning the gap. CDR1 and CDR2 (germline): SGHAT, FQNNGV. The CDR3 covers 12 residues. The DNA of the CDR3 is TGTGCCAGCAGCATTCTAGCGACCAAGCAGTTCTTC. Protein sequence: CASSILATKQFF. The variable domain in full, completed from reference TRBV11-2 and TRBJ2-1, reads EAGVAQSPRYKIIEKRQSVAFWCNPISGHATLYWYQQILGQGPKLLIQFQNNGVVDDSQLPKDRFSAERLKGVDSTLKIQPAKLEDSAVYLCASSILATKQFFGPGTRLTVL.

The genes are TRBV5-4 and TRBJ2-6; no firm D call. Between the trimmed V and J ends, which lost 6 bases and 0 bases, there was a span of 7 bases. CDR1 is SGHNT, CDR2 YYREEE, per germline (reference sequence). The CDR3 is 14 amino acids. Here the CDR3 reads CASTASSGANVLTF. CDR3 sequence (DNA): TGTGCCAGCACCGCCAGCTCTGGGGCCAACGTCCTGACTTTC.

J is TRBJ1-1 and V is TRBV4-1; D gene unclear. The germline CDR1 and CDR2 sequences are MGHRA and YSYEKL. This CDR3 has 13 residues. Trimming took 1 base from V and 4 from J, leaving 7 bases between them. CDR3 residues: CASSQAGFTEAFF. The CDR3 DNA is TGCGCCAGCAGCCAAGCTGGGTTCACTGAAGCTTTCTTT.

This clone was detected a few times. J is TRBJ2-7 and V is TRBV11-2; no clear D gene. CDR3 length: 13 amino acids. CDR1 and CDR2 from the germline V gene are SGHAT and FQNNGV. V shed 1 base and J shed 6 bases, with 10 bases lying between them. The chain's CDR3 is CASSLGPALEQYF. In DNA, the CDR3 is TGTGCCAGCAGCTTAGGTCCGGCGCTCGAGCAGTACTTC.

The chain uses TRBV7-8 and TRBJ2-6; D gene ambiguous. Germline V gene sequence: CDR1 SGHVS, CDR2 FQNEAQ. The V end was cut by 5 bases, the J end by 3 bases, with 17 bases between. The CDR3 has 17 residues. The CDR3 DNA reads TGTGCCAGCAGCCCCCAATGGCGCGAGAGTGGGGCCAACGTCCTGACTTTC. It translates to CASSPQWRESGANVLTF.

The rearrangement links TRBV9 to TRBJ2-3, with 15 nucleotides matching TRBD2. The CDR3 covers 18 residues. J gave up 0 bases and V 6 bases, and 8 bases lay outside the gene matches. Germline V gives CDR1 SGDLS, CDR2 YYNGEE. This chain's CDR3 is CASNPGLAGGTSTDTQYF. The CDR3 DNA is TGTGCCAGCAACCCGGGACTAGCGGGAGGAACTAGCACAGATACGCAGTATTTT.

The CDR3 sequence: CASRRAGGVKTGELFF. For the CDR3, the DNA is TGTGCCAGCAGGCGAGCGGGAGGGGTGAAGACCGGGGAGCTGTTTTTT. The V call is TRBV2, the J call TRBJ2-2; 10 bases are shared with TRBD2. The germline V gene has CDR1 SNHLY and CDR2 FYNNEI. The CDR3 runs 16 residues. The trim removed 6 bases at V and 5 bases at J, leaving 9 bases unmatched.

V gene TRBV19 combines with J gene TRBJ2-1, with a weak D call TRBD1 (6 bases). The V end lost 0 bases, the J end lost 7 bases, and 10 bases lay between the germline ends. This CDR3 contains 14 residues. Germline V gene sequence: CDR1 LNHDA, CDR2 SQIVND (reference sequence). DNA for the CDR3: TGTGCCAGTAGTATAGAGGGGGCTTGGAATGAGCAGTTCTTC. This gives the protein CASSIEGAWNEQFF.

This clone was seen more than once but under ten times. CDR3 residues: CASIGTHGYTF. CDR3 sequence (DNA): TGTGCCAGCATTGGGACACATGGCTACACCTTC. V and J are TRBV2 and TRBJ1-2; weak D call: TRBD1 (6 bases). Germline V lookup: CDR1 SNHLY, CDR2 FYNNEI. The ends were cut back, 7 bases at V and 6 bases at J, with 9 bases in the middle. The CDR3 covers 11 residues.

The CDR3 loop reads CAKGTSQETQYF. The DNA of the CDR3 is TGTGCCAAAGGGACTAGCCAAGAGACCCAGTACTTC. The V call is TRBV2, the J call TRBJ2-5; 8 bases align to TRBD2. V was pared by 10 bases and J by 1 base, with 2 bases of the junction left unmatched. The CDR3 length is 12 residues. Germline V gives CDR1 SNHLY, CDR2 FYNNEI. Combining the CDR3 with reference TRBV2 and TRBJ2-5 gives the whole variable domain EPEVTQTPSHQVTQMGQEVILRCVPISNHLYFYWYRQILGQKVEFLVSFYNNEISEKSEIFDDQFSVERPDGSNFTLKIRSTKLEDSAMYFCAKGTSQETQYFGPGTRLLVL.

In DNA, the CDR3 is TGTGCCAGCAGTGAAGGGACTAGCGGTCATACGCAGTATTTT. It codes for CASSEGTSGHTQYF. This chain joins TRBV6-1 and TRBJ2-3; TRBD2 matches at 10 bases. The length of the CDR3 is 14 residues. Germline CDR1 MNHNS, CDR2 SASEGT. V lost 1 base and J lost 7; bases outside the gene matches: 2.

V usage is TRBV5-4 and J usage is TRBJ1-4; 8 positions match TRBD1. Germline loops: CDR1 SGHNT, CDR2 YYREEE (reference sequence). Unmatched junction bases numbered 3, after V lost 4 bases and J lost 7 bases. This CDR3 contains 13 residues. This CDR3 reads CASSVTGAEKLFF. As DNA, the CDR3 is TGTGCCAGCAGCGTGACAGGGGCTGAAAAACTGTTTTTT.

This chain links TRBV29-1 with TRBJ1-1; D unclear. CDR3 size: 13 residues. Trimming shortened V by 5 bases and J by 2 bases, and 12 bases separated the two germline ends. Looked up from germline, CDR1 is SQVTM and CDR2 is ANQGSEA. The CDR3 spells CSVLGKKNTEAFF. In DNA form, the CDR3 reads TGCAGCGTTCTGGGGAAAAAAAACACTGAAGCTTTCTTT.

The CDR3 bases are TGTGCCAGCAGTGAATATAGGGCAGGTAGCGATGAGCAGTTCTTC. Protein: CASSEYRAGSDEQFF. The rearrangement joins TRBV25-1 to TRBJ2-1, with a weak D call TRBD2 (5 bases). Germline V CDR1 and CDR2: MGHDK, SYGVNS. The V gene lost 0 bases and the J gene lost 8 bases, with 14 bases spanning the gap. This CDR3 is built from 15 residues.

Written as DNA, the CDR3 is TGTGCCTGGAGTGAGGCCGGGACATTCCCGGCGGGTACGCAGTATTTT. Translation: CAWSEAGTFPAGTQYF. The rearrangement uses TRBV30 and TRBJ2-3, with D possibly matching TRBD1 (6 bases). In germline, CDR1 is GTSNPN, CDR2 SVGIG (reference sequence). The CDR3 runs to 16 residues. V gave up 1 base and J gave up 8 bases, with 22 bases separating them.

V usage is TRBV6-5 and J usage is TRBJ1-1; no reliable D call. Looked up from germline, CDR1 is MNHEY and CDR2 is SVGAGI. CDR3 length: 14 residues. Deletions cut 3 bases from V and 0 bases from J, with 8 bases between. The CDR3 sequence: CASSYFRVNTEAFF. In nucleotides, the CDR3 is TGTGCCAGCAGTTATTTTAGGGTGAACACTGAAGCTTTCTTT.

The chain links TRBV10-3 to TRBJ2-7, with D maybe TRBD1 (7 bases). The CDR3 runs to 15 residues. The germline gives CDR1 ENHRY, CDR2 SYGVKD. Trimming cost V 7 bases and J 3 bases, with 19 bases left between them. The CDR3 region is CAITQGRQGGYEQYF. DNA of the CDR3: TGTGCCATCACTCAGGGGCGACAGGGAGGCTACGAGCAGTACTTC.

The V and J genes are TRBV4-3 and TRBJ2-5; D possibly corresponds to TRBD2 (6 bases). The V and J ends lost 3 bases and 4 bases respectively, with 21 bases between them. The CDR3 contains 17 residues. Germline CDR1 reads LGHNA; CDR2 reads YSLEER. In DNA, the CDR3 is TGCGCCAGCAGCCAGGAGGGAGCGCGGAGGAACCGAGAGACCCAGTACTTC. Translation gives CASSQEGARRNRETQYF.

This clone was seen more than once but under ten times. The V and J genes are TRBV5-6 and TRBJ1-2, with D unresolved. Trimming shortened V by 3 bases and J by 1 base, and 10 bases separated the two germline ends. Germline assignment: CDR1 SGHDT and CDR2 YYEEEE. The CDR3 loop spans 14 amino acids. The CDR3: CASSYPGVNYGYTF. The CDR3 nucleotides read TGTGCCAGCAGCTACCCCGGGGTTAACTATGGCTACACCTTC.

This chain uses TRBV7-7 with TRBJ2-1; tentatively, D is TRBD1 (6 bases). Germline V CDR1 and CDR2: SSHAT, FNYEAQ (reference sequence). The CDR3 spans 15 residues. Trimming cost V 1 base and J 6 bases, with 13 bases left between them. The CDR3 sequence is CASSLVVGQSNEQFF. The CDR3, as DNA: TGTGCCAGCAGCTTAGTAGTTGGACAGAGCAATGAGCAGTTCTTC.

The chain is built from TRBV6-5 and TRBJ1-1; D possibly corresponds to TRBD1 (5 bases). The CDR3 extends over 15 amino acids. The germline CDR1 and CDR2 sequences are MNHEY and SVGAGI. Trimming shortened V by 7 bases and J by 0 bases, and 15 bases separated the two germline ends. DNA for the CDR3: TGTGCCAGCACACGAGACAGTAATATGAACACTGAAGCTTTCTTT. It is translated as CASTRDSNMNTEAFF.

The rearrangement joins TRBV11-2 to TRBJ2-1, with TRBD2 matching 12 bases. Germline-derived CDR1 and CDR2 are SGHAT and FQNNGV. There are 15 residues in the CDR3. V gave up 5 bases and J gave up 7 bases; unmatched junction bases: 6. The CDR3 nucleotides are TGTGCCAGCAGCACCACTAGCGGGAGGTTTAATGAGCAGTTCTTC. Translating gives CASSTTSGRFNEQFF.

V gene TRBV5-6 combines with J gene TRBJ1-2; tentative D call: TRBD1 (6 bases). The V and J ends lost 0 bases and 8 bases respectively, with 17 bases between them. Germline CDR1 and CDR2: SGHDT and YYEEEE. CDR3 length equals 15 residues. DNA for the CDR3: TGTGCCAGCAGCTTGGTTTGGGACACCACGGCGGGCTACACCTTC. It encodes CASSLVWDTTAGYTF.